The 5 T cell receptor beta chains given below trace back to one sample, sequenced in a study of shared clonotypes between healthy human individuals. Only in-frame clones appear in the TCRdb table, and some are missing; sequencing was by immunoSEQ multiplex PCR. The sample includes roughly 1.4 million clones, approximately 98.5% of them seen just once. Sequenced material: naive CD4+ T cells sorted from blood. The sample's subset: CD45RA+ positively selected. These receptors were taken from a man aged 25-40 years in good health.

The genes are TRBV6-1 and TRBJ1-2; D ambiguous. Trimming removed 6 bases at V and 5 bases at J, with 10 bases between. The CDR3 is 12 residues long. CDR1 and CDR2 (germline): MNHNS, SASEGT. The chain's CDR3 is CASRRGVYGYTF. The CDR3 bases are TGTGCCAGCAGACGAGGAGTGTATGGCTACACCTTC.

A single count supports this clone. J is TRBJ2-1 and V is TRBV7-9, with no clear D. Per the germline V gene, CDR1 is SEHNR and CDR2 is FQNEAQ (reference sequence). The CDR3 covers 14 residues. Between the trimmed V and J ends, which lost 7 bases and 4 bases, there was a span of 14 bases. CDR3: CASILLGSYNEQFF. The CDR3 DNA reads as TGTGCCAGCATCCTCCTGGGTTCTTACAATGAGCAGTTCTTC. The variable domain in full, completed from reference TRBV7-9 and TRBJ2-1, reads DTGVSQNPRHKITKRGQNVTFRCDPISEHNRLYWYRQTLGQGPEFLTYFQNEAQLEKSRLLSDRFSAERPKGSFSTLEIQRTEQGDSAMYLCASILLGSYNEQFFGPGTRLTVL.

The chain recombines TRBV7-2 with TRBJ2-7, with no clear D. CDR1 and CDR2 (germline): SGHTA, FQGNSA. CDR3 length: 15 amino acids. Trimming cost V 1 base and J 7 bases, with 17 bases left between them. CDR3 in amino acids: CASSLVATQLGEQYF. CDR3 nucleotide sequence: TGTGCCAGCAGCTTAGTCGCAACGCAATTGGGGGAGCAGTACTTC. Supplemented by reference TRBV7-2 and TRBJ2-7, the full variable domain reads GAGVSQSPSNKVTEKGKDVELRCDPISGHTALYWYRQSLGQGLEFLIYFQGNSAPDKSGLPSDRFSAERTGGSVSTLTIQRTQQEDSAVYLCASSLVATQLGEQYFGPGTRLTVT.

The chain carries TRBV14 and TRBJ1-3; D gene unclear. V was trimmed by 4 bases and J by 1 base, leaving 14 bases between them. This CDR3 has 16 amino acids. The germline V gene encodes CDR1 SGHDN and CDR2 FVKESK. This CDR3 reads CASSLLQAGSGNTIYF. The CDR3 nucleotides read TGTGCCAGCAGCCTCTTGCAGGCGGGATCTGGAAACACCATATATTTT.

J is TRBJ2-7 and V is TRBV10-3; TRBD1 agrees at 8 bases. V was pared by 4 bases and J by 3 bases, with 8 bases of the junction left unmatched. The CDR3 runs to 15 residues. Germline V CDR1 and CDR2: ENHRY, SYGVKD. In DNA form, the CDR3 reads TGTGCCATCAGTGTTGAGGACAGGGATAACTACGAGCAGTACTTC. Its protein is CAISVEDRDNYEQYF.